This T cell receptor (beta chain) originates from a study of cytomegalovirus exposure and HLA in healthy donors. Findings and caveats of the study: Accounts indicate the classifier identified cytomegalovirus status with strong specificity and sensitivity. TCR sequences were mostly rare, though some public TCRs occurred in many donors. In vitro assays verified that a few CMV-associated chains recognized CMV antigens specifically.

Sequencing was performed with immunoSEQ multiplex PCR; in TCRdb, only in-frame clones are kept and a portion is missing. The sample yields under 200,000 clones, about 81% seen once. To note about this clone: Its matching antigen is unknown.

This CDR3 has 15 amino acids. CDR1 is SGHNT and CDR2 is YYREEE in the germline V gene (reference sequence). V lost 0 bases and J lost 4; bases outside the gene matches: 5. The validation cohort, a group of over a hundred subjects, included the donors and was separate from the roughly 620-subject first cohort. The TCR sequence derives from a woman younger than 45 in good health and CMV-seronegative. The genes are TRBV5-4 and TRBJ2-3; 7 bases are a match to TRBD2. Sequenced: PBMCs. CDR3 bases: TGTGCCAGCAGCTTGGTGGCGGGAGCCCCAGATACGCAGTATTTT. This translates into CASSLVAGAPDTQYF.